The clone carrying this T cell receptor beta chain was recorded at least ten times. What it recognizes is unknown. V lost 3 bases and J lost 1; bases outside the gene matches: 7. The CDR3 has 16 amino acids. Germline V gene sequence: CDR1 SGHRS, CDR2 YFSETQ. The entry originates in a study of neurological immune-mediated disorders. The cDNA came from 5'RACE, which used 10-nucleotide random UMIs. TCRdb processed the 5' RACE reads anew with MiXCR; each CDR3 protein has one entry. Here the sample spans over 55,000 distinct CDR3 sequences, about 10% being singletons. Documented time point: longitudinal time-point 1 (baseline). Study-level results: Patients with HTLV-1-associated myelopathy had the highest level of TCR clonal expansion, whereas patients with multiple sclerosis had the lowest level, falling beneath the level found in healthy controls.

Sequenced input: PBMCs. V is TRBV5-1 and J is TRBJ2-7; 10 bases align to TRBD1. This sequence was found in a male donor with HTLV-1-associated myelopathy (HAM/TSP). In DNA, the CDR3 is TGCGCCAGCAGCTCCTACCGGGACAGGGGATCCTACGAGCAGTACTTC. Protein: CASSSYRDRGSYEQYF.